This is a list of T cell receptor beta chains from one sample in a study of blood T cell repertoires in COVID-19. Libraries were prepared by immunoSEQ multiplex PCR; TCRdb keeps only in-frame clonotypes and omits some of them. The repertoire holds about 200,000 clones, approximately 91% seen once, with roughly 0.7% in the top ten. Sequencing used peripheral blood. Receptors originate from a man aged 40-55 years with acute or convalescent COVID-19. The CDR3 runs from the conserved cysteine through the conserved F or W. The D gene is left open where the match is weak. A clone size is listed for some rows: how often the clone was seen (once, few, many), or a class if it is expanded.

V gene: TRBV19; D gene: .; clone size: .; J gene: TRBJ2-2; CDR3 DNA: TGTGCCAGTAGTATCCAGGGTAGGATCCCCGGGGAGCTGTTTTTT; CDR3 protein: CASSIQGRIPGELFF
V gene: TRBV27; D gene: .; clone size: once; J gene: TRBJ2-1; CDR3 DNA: TGTGCCAGCAGTTTATCTCCAGCGGAAGTGTACAATGAGCAGTTCTTC; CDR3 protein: CASSLSPAEVYNEQFF
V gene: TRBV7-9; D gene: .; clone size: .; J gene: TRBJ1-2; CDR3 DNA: TGTGCCAGCAGCTGGCAAGGGAGGGGCGATGGCTACACCTTC; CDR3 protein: CASSWQGRGDGYTF
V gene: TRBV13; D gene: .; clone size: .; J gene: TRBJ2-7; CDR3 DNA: TGTGCCAGCAGCTACCAGACGGGGGGCGCTTACGAGCAGTACTTC; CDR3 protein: CASSYQTGGAYEQYF
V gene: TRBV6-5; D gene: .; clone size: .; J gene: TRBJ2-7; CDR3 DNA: TGTGCCAGCAGTTACCGGGGGATCTCCTACGAGCAGTACTTC; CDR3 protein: CASSYRGISYEQYF
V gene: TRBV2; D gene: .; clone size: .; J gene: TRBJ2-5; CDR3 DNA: TGTGCCAGCAGTGAAGGACGGGAAGAGACCCAGTACTTC; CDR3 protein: CASSEGREETQYF
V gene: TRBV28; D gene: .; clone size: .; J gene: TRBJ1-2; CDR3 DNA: TGTGCCAGCAGTTTAGTTCAGGGCCAGTATGGCTACACCTTC; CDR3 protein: CASSLVQGQYGYTF
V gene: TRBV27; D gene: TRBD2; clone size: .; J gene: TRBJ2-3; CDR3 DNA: TGTGCCAGCAGTTTATTAGGCGGGAGGGTCACAGATACGCAGTATTTT; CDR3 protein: CASSLLGGRVTDTQYF
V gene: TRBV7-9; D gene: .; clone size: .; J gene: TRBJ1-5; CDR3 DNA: TGTGCCAGCAGCTCCAGTGGGGGGATACAGCCCCAGCATTTT; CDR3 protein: CASSSSGGIQPQHF
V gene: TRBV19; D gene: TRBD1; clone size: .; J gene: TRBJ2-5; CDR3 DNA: TGTGCCAGTAGTATGGGACAGGGGAGCCGAGAGACCCAGTACTTC; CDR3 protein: CASSMGQGSRETQYF
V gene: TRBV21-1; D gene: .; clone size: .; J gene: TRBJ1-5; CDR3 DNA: TGTGCCAGCAGCAAAAGATTAGGGGGCGGTCAGCCCCAGCATTTT; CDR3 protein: CASSKRLGGGQPQHF
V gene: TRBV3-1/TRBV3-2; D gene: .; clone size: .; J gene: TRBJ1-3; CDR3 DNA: TGTGCCAGCAGCCTACAAACGAACAGGGCGAGAAACACCATATATTTT; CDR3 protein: CASSLQTNRARNTIYF
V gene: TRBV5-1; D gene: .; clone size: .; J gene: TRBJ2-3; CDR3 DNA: TGCGCCAGCAGCTCCGACAGTACCTCCACAGATACGCAGTATTTT; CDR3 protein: CASSSDSTSTDTQYF
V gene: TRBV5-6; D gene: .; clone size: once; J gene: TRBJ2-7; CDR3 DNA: TGTGCCAGCAGCCGGGGAGACGAGCAGTACTTC; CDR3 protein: CASSRGDEQYF
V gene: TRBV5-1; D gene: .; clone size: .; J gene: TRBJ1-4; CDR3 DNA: TGCGCCAGCAGCCCTGGAGAGGTTAATGAAAAACTGTTTTTT; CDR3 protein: CASSPGEVNEKLFF
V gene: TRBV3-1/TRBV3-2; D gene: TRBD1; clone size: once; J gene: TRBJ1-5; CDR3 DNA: TGTGCCAGCAGCCTCCGGACAGGGGAGAATCAGCCCCAGCATTTT; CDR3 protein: CASSLRTGENQPQHF
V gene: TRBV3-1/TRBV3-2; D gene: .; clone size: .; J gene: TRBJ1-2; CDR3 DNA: TGTGCCAGCAGCCAAGAAGGGGCTATCGGCTACACCTTC; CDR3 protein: CASSQEGAIGYTF
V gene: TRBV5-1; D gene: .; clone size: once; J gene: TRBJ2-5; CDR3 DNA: TGCGCCAGCAGCTTGGGACGGGGTCAAGAGACCCAGTACTTC; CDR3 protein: CASSLGRGQETQYF
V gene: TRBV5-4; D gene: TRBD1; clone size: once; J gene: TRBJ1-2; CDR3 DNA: TGTGCCAGCAGCGTTGGTGGACAGGGCGGCTGGTATGGCTACACCTTC; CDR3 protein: CASSVGGQGGWYGYTF
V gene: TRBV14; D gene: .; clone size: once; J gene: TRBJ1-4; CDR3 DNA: TGTGCCAGCAGCCCCTACGCGGGGGGAAGAGGGGAAAAACTGTTTTTT; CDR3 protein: CASSPYAGGRGEKLFF
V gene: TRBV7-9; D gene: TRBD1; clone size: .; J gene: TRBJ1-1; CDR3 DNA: TGTGCCAGCAGCCCTACGGACAGGGAGGGGGCTGAAGCTTTCTTT; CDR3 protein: CASSPTDREGAEAFF